These 32 T cell receptor beta chains came from one sample sequenced in a study of human T cells and chemical hapten exposure. One entry per CDR3 protein results from TCRdb running MiXCR on the RACE reads. The sample records 380,000 or so distinct CDR3 sequences, about 4.8% being singletons. Time point noted: patch test 1, 2 weeks after DPC sensitization. The treatment is: therapeutic diphenylcyclopropenone sensitization with weekly scalp DPC. Sequenced here: whole blood, sampled in connection with sensitization to the hapten diphenylcyclopropenone (DPC). All receptors come from a woman aged 45-65 years with alopecia areata. Some clones in this sample may be carry-over from other donors' samples.

This clonotype has ten or more counts. The chain employs TRBV7-2 and TRBJ2-5; D tentatively reads TRBD1 or TRBD2 (5 bases each). Trimming cost V 4 bases and J 9 bases, with 15 bases left between them. Germline CDR1 is SGHTA and CDR2 is FQGNSA. The CDR3 is 13 amino acids. The CDR3 spells CASSSDQLGAQYF. CDR3 in DNA: TGTGCCAGCAGCTCAGACCAGCTGGGGGCCCAGTACTTC.

This clonotype was seen repeatedly, ten times or more. CDR3: CASSLEPGPQHF. CDR3 bases: TGTGCCAGCAGCTTAGAACCGGGGCCCCAGCATTTT. This chain joins TRBV13 and TRBJ1-5; D not certain. Germline-derived CDR1 and CDR2 are PRHDT and FYEKMQ (reference sequence). Trimming shortened V by 1 base and J by 9 bases, and 7 bases separated the two germline ends. The CDR3 length is 12 residues. Together with reference TRBV13 and TRBJ1-5, the CDR3 gives the full variable domain: AAGVIQSPRHLIKEKRETATLKCYPIPRHDTVYWYQQGPGQDPQFLISFYEKMQSDKGSIPDRFSAQQFSDYHSELNMSSLELGDSALYFCASSLEPGPQHFGDGTRLSIL.

This clonotype was seen at least ten times. The chain has TRBV10-2 and TRBJ2-3; D remains ambiguous. With 2 bases removed from V and 10 bases from J, the gap between germline ends came to 10 bases. Germline values: CDR1 WSHSY, CDR2 SAAADI. There are 12 residues in the CDR3. The chain's CDR3 is CASSEPPSAQYF. The CDR3 DNA reads TGCGCCAGCAGTGAGCCTCCGTCGGCGCAGTATTTT.

The table lists this clonotype with many counts. The V and J genes are TRBV28 and TRBJ2-5, with D uncertain. The germline V and J ends were trimmed by 7 bases and 1 base, with 1 base remaining between them. The CDR3 is made up of 10 amino acids. CDR1 and CDR2 from the germline V gene are MDHEN and SYDVKM. The CDR3 is CASIQETQYF. The CDR3 DNA reads TGTGCCAGCATCCAAGAGACCCAGTACTTC.

This clonotype was seen ten or more times. This sequence joins TRBV20-1 and TRBJ2-3, with D possibly TRBD1 on 5 matching bases. Trimming removed 4 bases at V and 4 bases at J, with 21 bases between. The CDR3 covers 16 residues. In germline, CDR1 is DFQATT, CDR2 SNEGSKA (reference sequence). The CDR3 DNA follows: TGCAGTGCTAAGATCAGGGAAAAGGTTGGCGCAGATACGCAGTATTTT. As protein: CSAKIREKVGADTQYF.

The sample holds many counts of this clonotype. The V gene is TRBV28, the J gene TRBJ2-7; no clear D. V gave up 7 bases and J gave up 4 bases, with 20 bases separating them. Germline CDR1 MDHEN, CDR2 SYDVKM. The CDR3 contains 15 residues. CDR3 coding DNA: TGTGCCAGCATTAACTCCGAGGACGGCGCTTACGAGCAGTACTTC. This encodes CASINSEDGAYEQYF.

This clonotype has only a few counts. The V and J genes are TRBV9 and TRBJ2-2; 8 bases line up with TRBD2. The CDR3 covers 18 residues. The V gene's germline CDR1 is SGDLS and CDR2 YYNGEE. After removal of 4 bases from V and 2 bases from J, the junction contained 13 bases not matched to a gene. In DNA form, the CDR3 reads TGTGCCAGCAGCCCTGGGGTAGAGCGGGGGCCCAACACCGGGGAGCTGTTTTTT. Residues: CASSPGVERGPNTGELFF. Combining the CDR3 with reference TRBV9 and TRBJ2-2 gives the whole variable domain DSGVTQTPKHLITATGQRVTLRCSPRSGDLSVYWYQQSLDQGLQFLIQYYNGEERAKGNILERFSAQQFPDLHSELNLSSLELGDSALYFCASSPGVERGPNTGELFFGEGSRLTVL.

There are a few counts of this clonotype. CDR3 sequence (DNA): TGTGCCAGCACTTACCAACAGGGGAACACCGGGGAGCTGTTTTTT. This encodes CASTYQQGNTGELFF. The rearrangement uses TRBV12-3 or TRBV12-4 and TRBJ2-2, with TRBD1 as a possible D gene (6 bases). The CDR3 contains 15 residues. V was trimmed by 7 bases and J by 1 base, leaving 13 bases between them.

This clonotype was recorded at least ten times. CDR3 residues: CASSPQGRHYSNQPQHF. In DNA, the CDR3 is TGTGCCAGCTCACCACAGGGGCGACATTATAGCAATCAGCCCCAGCATTTT. The chain combines TRBV18 with TRBJ1-5, with a weak D call TRBD1 (5 bases). The CDR3 length is 17 residues. V lost 1 base, J lost 0 bases, and 13 bases lay in between. The germline gives CDR1 KGHSH, CDR2 LQKENI.

This clonotype was seen repeatedly, ten times or more. The chain carries TRBV3-1 and TRBJ2-1, with TRBD2 identical over 14 bases. Germline CDR1 and CDR2: LGHDT and YNNKEL (reference sequence). Losses at the gene ends were 4 bases for V and 7 bases for J; bases not matched to a gene: 6. CDR3 size: 16 residues. In DNA, the CDR3 is TGTGCCAGCAGCCCCTGGACTAGCGGGGGGATTAATGAGCAGTTCTTC. This translates into CASSPWTSGGINEQFF.

This clonotype has ten or more counts. V usage is TRBV7-7 and J usage is TRBJ2-2; D may correspond to TRBD1 or TRBD2 (5 bases each). CDR1 is SSHAT and CDR2 is FNYEAQ in the germline V gene (reference sequence). Trimming stripped 0 bases from V and 1 base from J, with 9 bases between. The CDR3 runs 16 residues. CDR3: CASSLAGERNTGELFF. CDR3 nucleotides: TGTGCCAGCAGCTTAGCGGGGGAGAGGAACACCGGGGAGCTGTTTTTT.

This clonotype appeared many times. This chain connects TRBV27 to TRBJ2-2; either TRBD1 or TRBD2 may fit D (5 bases each). This CDR3 is 14 amino acids long. Germline CDR1 is MNHEY and CDR2 is SMNVEV (reference sequence). V lost 8 bases and J lost 0, with 10 bases in between. The CDR3 coding sequence is TGTGCCAGCGGCTGGGGGTCGAACACCGGGGAGCTGTTTTTT. Amino acid sequence: CASGWGSNTGELFF.

The V call is TRBV20-1, the J call TRBJ2-1; 10 bases are shared with TRBD2. Trimming removed 2 bases from V and 10 bases from J; junction bases left unmatched: 8. This CDR3 is 14 amino acids long. Germline assignment: CDR1 DFQATT and CDR2 SNEGSKA (reference sequence). The CDR3: CSARLAGEAWEQFF. The CDR3 coding sequence is TGCAGTGCTAGACTAGCGGGGGAGGCGTGGGAGCAGTTCTTC.

The rearrangement links TRBV12-3 or TRBV12-4 to TRBJ2-7, with unresolved D. Trimming cost V 6 bases and J 1 base, with 10 bases left between them. The CDR3 extends over 13 amino acids. The CDR3 region is CASRYSTSYEQYF. CDR3 sequence (DNA): TGTGCCAGCAGATACAGTACTTCCTACGAGCAGTACTTC.

Here the CDR3 reads CASSQEGWSPYF. As DNA, the CDR3 is TGTGCCAGCAGCCAAGAAGGATGGAGTCCGTATTTT. The J gene is TRBJ2-3, the V gene TRBV3-1; D ambiguous. This CDR3 region has 12 residues. The V and J ends lost 0 bases and 14 bases respectively, with 12 bases between them. Germline CDR1 is LGHDT and CDR2 is YNNKEL (reference sequence).

This clonotype was detected only a few times. The J gene is TRBJ2-5, the V gene TRBV29-1; D unresolved. There are 12 residues in the CDR3. The V end lost 6 bases, the J end lost 4 bases, and 12 bases lay between the germline ends. Germline V gene data show CDR1 as SQVTM and CDR2 as ANQGSEA. CDR3 protein: CSVRVLGETQYF. The CDR3 region has the DNA TGCAGCGTCCGGGTTCTTGGAGAGACCCAGTACTTC. Full variable domain (rest looked up from reference TRBV29-1 and TRBJ2-5): SAVISQKPSRDICQRGTSLTIQCQVDSQVTMMFWYRQQPGQSLTLIATANQGSEATYESGFVIDKFPISRPNLTFSTLTVSNMSPEDSSIYLCSVRVLGETQYFGPGTRLLVL.

This clonotype was detected many times. V and J are TRBV6-6 and TRBJ1-1; perhaps TRBD1 as D (6 bases). Germline assignment: CDR1 MNHNY and CDR2 SVGAGI (reference sequence). Deletions cut 6 bases from V and 4 bases from J, with 18 bases between. This CDR3 is built from 15 residues. CDR3 in amino acids: CASSYLQGRGTEAFF. The CDR3 DNA is TGTGCCAGCAGCTACCTTCAGGGGCGTGGCACTGAAGCTTTCTTT.

This clonotype has only a few counts. The rearrangement links TRBV6-1 to TRBJ2-1; 7 bases are a match to TRBD1. Trimming cost V 5 bases and J 0 bases; bases outside gene matches: 7. In germline, CDR1 is MNHNS, CDR2 SASEGT. The CDR3 has 16 amino acids. The CDR3 reads CASSSRDSRSYNEQFF. CDR3 in DNA: TGTGCCAGCAGTAGCCGGGACAGTCGCTCCTACAATGAGCAGTTCTTC.

The chain combines TRBV18 with TRBJ1-1; D gene unclear. V dropped 3 bases and J dropped 8 bases, with 19 bases sitting between them. This CDR3 comprises 15 residues. Germline assignment: CDR1 KGHSH and CDR2 LQKENI. Written as DNA, the CDR3 is TGTGCCAGCTCACCTTTCAGGAGGACGGGTGGCGAAGCTTTCTTT. Residues: CASSPFRRTGGEAFF.

The chain employs TRBV7-2 and TRBJ2-5; maybe TRBD2 (5 bases). The germline V gene encodes CDR1 SGHTA and CDR2 FQGNSA. The CDR3 covers 15 residues. V gave up 5 bases and J gave up 5 bases, with 18 bases separating them. CDR3 DNA: TGTGCCAGCAGCCCGAGGCCAGGACGAGGGGAGACCCAGTACTTC. Translating gives CASSPRPGRGETQYF.

The chain links TRBV18 to TRBJ2-7; D may be TRBD2 (6 bases). With 3 bases removed from V and 1 base from J, the gap between germline ends came to 13 bases. The CDR3 is 15 amino acids. Looked up from germline, CDR1 is KGHSH and CDR2 is LQKENI. In DNA form, the CDR3 reads TGTGCCAGCTCACCTCCCGGGACTGCTTCCTACGAGCAGTACTTC. Translation: CASSPPGTASYEQYF.

This clonotype was seen many times. V gene TRBV24-1 combines with J gene TRBJ2-3; tentative D call: TRBD1 (6 bases). CDR3 size: 16 residues. Per germline, CDR1 KGHDR and CDR2 SFDVKD. With 5 bases removed from V and 0 bases from J, the gap between germline ends came to 14 bases. CDR3 bases: TGTGCCACCAGTGGTCCACAGGGACCTAGCACAGATACGCAGTATTTT. Translating gives CATSGPQGPSTDTQYF.

At least ten counts were recorded for this clonotype. The chain joins TRBV24-1 to TRBJ1-5, with TRBD1 matching 8 bases. The germline V gene has CDR1 KGHDR and CDR2 SFDVKD. The ends lost 5 bases at V and 0 bases at J; junction bases unmatched: 23. The CDR3 sequence is 22 residues long. The DNA of the CDR3 is TGTGCCACCAGTGGTCGACGAGATATAACAGGGGGGAGATCATATAGCAATCAGCCCCAGCATTTT. This sequence encodes CATSGRRDITGGRSYSNQPQHF.

This clonotype was seen ten or more times. The chain recombines TRBV7-2 with TRBJ2-3, with a weak D call TRBD1 (5 bases). CDR1 is SGHTA, CDR2 FQGNSA, per germline. V was clipped by 5 bases and J by 1 base, with 10 bases between them. The CDR3 contains 14 residues. The chain's CDR3 is CASSIDSGTDTQYF. For the CDR3, the DNA is TGTGCCAGCAGCATCGACAGTGGCACAGATACGCAGTATTTT.

This clonotype was counted many times. This chain uses TRBV12-3 or TRBV12-4 with TRBJ2-6; D remains unclear. V was pared by 4 bases and J by 0 bases, with 4 bases between. This CDR3 has 14 residues. The CDR3 nucleotides read TGTGCCAGCAGTTCTTACTCTGGGGCCAACGTCCTGACTTTC. Translated: CASSSYSGANVLTF.

This clonotype was counted ten times or more. The chain uses TRBV10-1 and TRBJ2-5, with D possibly TRBD1 on 6 matching bases. Germline CDR1 is WNHNN and CDR2 is SYGVQD (reference sequence). V lost 6 bases and J lost 7, with 15 bases in between. The CDR3 runs to 13 residues. This CDR3 is CASSPQGWGTQYF. The DNA for the CDR3 is TGCGCCAGCAGCCCGCAGGGGTGGGGGACCCAGTACTTC.

The table lists this clonotype with many counts. The V and J genes are TRBV7-6 and TRBJ2-1; D ambiguous. Germline V lookup: CDR1 SGHVS, CDR2 FNYEAQ. The CDR3 spans 13 residues. Trimming took 1 base from V and 5 from J, leaving 6 bases between them. The DNA of the CDR3 is TGTGCCAGCAGCTTAGGTCGAAACAATGAGCAGTTCTTC. Amino acid sequence: CASSLGRNNEQFF.

This clonotype was seen many times. The CDR3 sequence: CASSLAHGGTQHF. For the CDR3, the DNA is TGTGCCAGCAGTTTAGCTCACGGGGGGACCCAGCATTTT. The V call is TRBV12-3 or TRBV12-4, the J call TRBJ1-5; the D gene is possibly TRBD1 (5 bases). Trimming removed 0 bases at V and 11 bases at J, with 11 bases between. The CDR3 length is 13 residues.

This clonotype was recorded at least ten times. The chain uses TRBV12-3 or TRBV12-4 and TRBJ2-5; weak D call: TRBD2 (6 bases). This CDR3 is built from 15 residues. Trimming took off 3 bases at V and 5 bases at J, with 16 bases between the two ends. The CDR3 nucleotides are TGTGCCAGCAGTTTTAGTTCGGGAGCCCGTGAGACCCAGTACTTC. The encoded protein is CASSFSSGARETQYF.

Many counts were recorded for this clonotype. The V call is TRBV5-1, the J call TRBJ1-1; D is unclear. This CDR3 contains 14 residues. The germline V gene has CDR1 SGHRS and CDR2 YFSETQ. V lost 2 bases and J lost 5, with 13 bases in between. CDR3 nucleotides: TGCGCCAGCAGCTTAAGGGCCGAGAGGACTGAAGCTTTCTTT. This gives the protein CASSLRAERTEAFF.

This clonotype was recorded a few times. This sequence joins TRBV29-1 and TRBJ1-2; 8 nucleotides agree with TRBD1. V trimming: 4 bases; J trimming: 0 bases; junction bases outside the gene matches: 4. The CDR3 is 14 amino acids. CDR1 is SQVTM, CDR2 ANQGSEA, per germline. DNA of the CDR3: TGCAGCGTTGCGGACAGGGCCACTAACTATGGCTACACCTTC. This gives the protein CSVADRATNYGYTF.

This clonotype was recorded at least ten times. J is TRBJ2-3 and V is TRBV6-4; 9 bases align to TRBD2. J lost 2 bases, V lost 4 bases, and 4 bases had no gene match. This CDR3 contains 15 residues. CDR1 MRHNA and CDR2 SNTAGT come from the germline V gene. CDR3 DNA: TGTGCCAGCAGTGTCCTAGCGGGGAACACAGATACGCAGTATTTT. It yields the protein CASSVLAGNTDTQYF.